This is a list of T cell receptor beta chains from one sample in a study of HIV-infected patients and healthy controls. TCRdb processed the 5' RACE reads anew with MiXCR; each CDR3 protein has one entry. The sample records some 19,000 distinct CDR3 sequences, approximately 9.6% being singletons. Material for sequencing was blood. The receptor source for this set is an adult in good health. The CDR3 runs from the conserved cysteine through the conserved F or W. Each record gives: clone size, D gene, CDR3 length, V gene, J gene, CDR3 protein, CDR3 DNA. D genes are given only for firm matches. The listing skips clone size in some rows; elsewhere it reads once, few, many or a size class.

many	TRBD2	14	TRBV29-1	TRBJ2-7	CSATGLAGPYEQYF	TGCAGCGCAACAGGACTAGCGGGGCCCTACGAGCAGTACTTC
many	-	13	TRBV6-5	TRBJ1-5	CASRKEKGRPQHF	TGTGCCAGCCGCAAAGAGAAGGGCCGGCCCCAGCATTTT
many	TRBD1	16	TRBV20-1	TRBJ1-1	CSARDPRDSQNTEAFF	TGCAGTGCTAGAGATCCGCGGGACAGCCAGAACACTGAAGCTTTCTTT
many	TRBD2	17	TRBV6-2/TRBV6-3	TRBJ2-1	CASSGDLSGRFVDEQFF	TGTGCCAGCAGTGGAGACCTAAGCGGGAGGTTCGTGGATGAGCAGTTCTTC
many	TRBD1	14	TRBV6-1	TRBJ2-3	CASSPTGHLPTQYF	TGTGCCAGCAGTCCGACAGGGCACTTACCTACGCAGTATTTT
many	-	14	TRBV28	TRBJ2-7	CASGATGLPYEQYF	TGTGCCAGCGGGGCCACGGGACTGCCCTACGAGCAGTACTTC
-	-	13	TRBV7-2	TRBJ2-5	CASSFPSQETQYF	TGTGCCAGCAGCTTCCCTAGCCAAGAGACCCAGTACTTC
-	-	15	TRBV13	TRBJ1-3	CASSLEGSSGNTIYF	TGTGCCAGCAGCTTAGAGGGGAGCTCTGGAAACACCATATATTTT
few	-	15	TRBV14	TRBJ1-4	CASSPRQKTNEKLFF	TGTGCCAGCAGCCCCCGACAGAAAACTAATGAAAAACTGTTTTTT
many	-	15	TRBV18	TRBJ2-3	CASSLRESSTDTQYF	TGTGCCAGCTCACTCCGGGAATCTAGCACAGATACGCAGTATTTT
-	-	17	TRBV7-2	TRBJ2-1	CASSLPLYGSSYNEQFF	TGTGCCAGCAGCTTACCCCTATACGGGAGCTCCTACAATGAGCAGTTCTTC
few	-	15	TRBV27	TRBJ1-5	CASSLEWTGNQPQHF	TGTGCCAGCAGTTTAGAGTGGACAGGCAATCAGCCCCAGCATTTT
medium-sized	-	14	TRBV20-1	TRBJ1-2	CSASRTETSYGYTF	TGCAGTGCTAGCCGGACGGAGACTAGCTATGGCTACACCTTC
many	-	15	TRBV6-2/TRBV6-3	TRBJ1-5	CASTYQGYSNQPQHF	TGTGCCAGCACTTATCAGGGCTATAGCAATCAGCCCCAGCATTTT
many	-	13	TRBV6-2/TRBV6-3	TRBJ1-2	CATTTGVNYGYTF	TGTGCCACCACGACAGGAGTTAACTATGGCTACACCTTC
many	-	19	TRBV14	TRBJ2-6	CASSGFYRARGSGANVLTF	TGTGCCAGCAGCGGTTTCTACAGGGCCCGCGGCTCTGGGGCCAACGTCCTGACTTTC
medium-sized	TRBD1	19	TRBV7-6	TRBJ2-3	CASSRPSWTGGSSTDTQYF	TGTGCCAGCAGCCGCCCCTCTTGGACAGGGGGATCTAGCACAGATACGCAGTATTTT
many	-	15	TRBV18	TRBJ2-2	CASSPGKGRDGELFF	TGTGCCAGCTCACCCGGGAAAGGTCGTGACGGGGAGCTGTTTTTT
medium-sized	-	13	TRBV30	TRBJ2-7	CAWSVAATGEQYF	TGTGCCTGGAGTGTAGCAGCTACGGGGGAGCAGTACTTC
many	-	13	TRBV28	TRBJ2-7	CASLRVNSYEQYF	TGTGCCAGCTTGAGAGTGAACTCCTACGAGCAGTACTTC
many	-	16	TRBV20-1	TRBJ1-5	CSARITAQGHNQPQHF	TGCAGTGCTAGAATCACGGCACAGGGACACAATCAGCCCCAGCATTTT
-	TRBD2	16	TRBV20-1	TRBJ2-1	CSAKPPGLAASNEQFF	TGCAGTGCCAAGCCCCCGGGACTAGCGGCTTCCAATGAGCAGTTCTTC
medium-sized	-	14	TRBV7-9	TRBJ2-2	CASSLGTDTGELFF	TGTGCCAGCAGCTTAGGGACAGACACCGGGGAGCTGTTTTTT
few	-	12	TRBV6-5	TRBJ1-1	CASRMGGTEAFF	TGTGCCAGCAGAATGGGGGGCACTGAAGCTTTCTTT
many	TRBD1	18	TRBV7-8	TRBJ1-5	CASSLHERTGGRDQPQHF	TGTGCCAGCAGCTTACACGAGAGGACAGGGGGCCGTGATCAGCCCCAGCATTTT
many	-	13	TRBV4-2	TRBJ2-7	CASSQSAWNEQYF	TGTGCCAGCAGCCAGTCAGCTTGGAACGAGCAGTACTTC
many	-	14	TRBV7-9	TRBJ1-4	CASSLSSGNEKLFF	TGTGCCAGCAGCTTATCTTCAGGGAATGAAAAACTGTTTTTT
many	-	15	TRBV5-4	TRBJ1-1	CASRGDQGSSTEAFF	TGTGCCAGCAGAGGAGATCAGGGGAGTAGCACTGAAGCTTTCTTT
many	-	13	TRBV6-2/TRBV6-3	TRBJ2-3	CASSLTTTDTQYF	TGTGCCAGCAGCCTCACCACCACAGATACGCAGTATTTT
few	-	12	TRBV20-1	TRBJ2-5	CSAPLGMETQYF	TGCAGTGCCCCTCTGGGGATGGAGACCCAGTACTTC
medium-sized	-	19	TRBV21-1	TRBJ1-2	CASSNGRPSHRQNNYGYTF	TGTGCCAGCAGCAATGGAAGACCCTCCCACAGGCAGAATAACTATGGCTACACCTTC
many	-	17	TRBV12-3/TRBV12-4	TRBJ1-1	CASSFRDRTTLNTEAFF	TGTGCCAGCAGTTTTCGGGACCGGACGACGCTGAACACTGAAGCTTTCTTT
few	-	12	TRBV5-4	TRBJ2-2	CASKGGSGELFF	TGTGCCAGCAAAGGGGGGTCCGGGGAGCTGTTTTTT
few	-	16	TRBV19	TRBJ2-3	CASSILVVPRPDTQYF	TGTGCCAGTAGTATCTTAGTAGTGCCCCGGCCAGATACGCAGTATTTT
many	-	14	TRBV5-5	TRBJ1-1	CASSEFLANTEAFF	TGTGCCAGCAGCGAGTTCTTGGCGAACACTGAAGCTTTCTTT
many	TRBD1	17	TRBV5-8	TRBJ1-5	CASSLLIDRGINQPQHF	TGTGCCAGCAGCCTCCTAATAGACAGGGGGATTAATCAGCCCCAGCATTTT
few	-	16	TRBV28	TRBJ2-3	CASSLEGLTFTDTQYF	TGTGCCAGCAGTTTAGAAGGACTAACTTTCACAGATACGCAGTATTTT